Each of the 2 T cell receptor beta chains below was sequenced from the same sample in a study of tumor-infiltrating lymphocytes in primary liver carcinoma. Synthesis of TCR beta cDNA was carried out from approximately 500 ng total RNA with a constant-region primer. Three rounds of nested multiplex PCR with slightly modified ARM-PCR produced TCR beta libraries. TRBV1-TRBV30 forward primers and a C-beta reverse primer were used in the first two PCR rounds, which each ran for 9 to 10 cycles. In TCRdb, the multiplex PCR reads were re-called with MiXCR into one record per CDR3 protein. The data hold some 100,000 distinct CDR3 sequences, with more than 65% observed a single time. Each 20-30 mg portion of unsorted bulk tissue served as the source for co-extraction of RNA and DNA. Sequencing used liver tumor tissue from sampling region 2. The sample's subset: tumor region T2, inferior pole. These receptors all come from a woman in her sixties or seventies with primary liver carcinoma and hepatitis B virus infection.

On this clonotype: A much larger clone lies a single base off, so this may be a read error. The gene calls are TRBV5-1 and TRBJ2-1; D tentatively fits TRBD1 or TRBD2 (5 bases each). Germline CDR1 reads SGHRS; CDR2 reads YFSETQ. The CDR3 has 13 residues. The ends were cut back, 5 bases at V and 5 bases at J, with 11 bases in the middle. The CDR3 loop reads CASRFGTHNEQFF. The CDR3 region has the DNA TGCGCCAGCAGGTTCGGGACCCACAATGAGCAGTTCTTC.

The chain couples TRBV12-3 or TRBV12-4 to TRBJ2-7; 8 bases line up with TRBD1. The assigned J gene may be wrong: the sequence end matches TRBJ2-1 better. This CDR3 spans 15 amino acids. The CDR3 protein is CASSFGQGIPYEQFF. CDR3 bases: TGTGCCAGCAGTTTTGGACAGGGCATCCCATACGAGCAGTTCTTC.